These 11 T cell receptor beta chains were all obtained from the same sample, sequenced in a study of beta chain features in type 1 diabetes. The isolated RNA, all of it, was reverse transcribed, so expressed TCRB transcripts were what got sequenced. Sequencing used immunoSEQ multiplex PCR; TCRdb keeps in-frame clones, though not all of them. The sample contains some 150,000 clones, roughly 53% of which appear only once. Sequenced: Tregs from blood. These receptors came from a man aged 18 to 30 in good health.

The gene calls are TRBV21-1 and TRBJ1-2. TRBV21-1 is given as a pseudogene. The CDR3 consists of 12 residues. CDR3 region: CASPKGGPGYTF. The CDR3 region has the DNA TGTGCCAGCCCCAAGGGGGGGCCCGGCTACACCTTC.

This clone was seen only a few times. The chain carries TRBV4-3 and TRBJ2-5; perhaps TRBD2 as D (5 bases). The length of the CDR3 is 17 residues. The V end lost 0 bases, the J end lost 5 bases, and 19 bases lay between the germline ends. Germline V gene lookup returns CDR1 LGHNA and CDR2 YSLEER. The CDR3 sequence: CASSQDGPPASWETQYF. The CDR3 region has the DNA TGCGCCAGCAGCCAAGATGGTCCCCCGGCTAGCTGGGAGACCCAGTACTTC.

The gene calls are TRBV28 and TRBJ1-1, with 8 bases fitting TRBD1. V trimming: 5 bases; J trimming: 12 bases; junction bases outside the gene matches: 11. Per the germline V gene, CDR1 is MDHEN and CDR2 is SYDVKM. The CDR3 runs 13 residues. CDR3 nucleotides: TGTGCCAGCAGTCCCTCGACAGGGGTCGAAACTTTCTTT. Protein: CASSPSTGVETFF.

This chain links TRBV30 with TRBJ1-1, with D unresolved. Germline V gene lookup returns CDR1 GTSNPN and CDR2 SVGIG (reference sequence). CDR3 length: 13 amino acids. With 0 bases removed from V and 5 bases from J, the gap between germline ends came to 10 bases. In DNA, the CDR3 is TGTGCCTGGAGTGTACGGGAGTTGACTGAAGCTTTCTTT. It translates to CAWSVRELTEAFF.

This rearrangement joins TRBV28 to TRBJ2-7, with TRBD1 as a possible D gene (7 bases). Germline-derived CDR1 and CDR2 are MDHEN and SYDVKM. The V end was cut by 5 bases, the J end by 4 bases, with 15 bases between. The CDR3 is made up of 14 amino acids. This chain's CDR3 is CASSNGGGAYEQYF. CDR3 in DNA: TGTGCCAGCAGTAACGGAGGGGGCGCATACGAGCAGTACTTC.

This clone has just one count. This chain connects TRBV15 to TRBJ1-1; 7 bases are a match to TRBD1. Germline-derived CDR1 and CDR2 are LNHNV and YYDKDF (reference sequence). V shed 5 bases, J shed 6 bases, and the junction held 9 bases outside the gene matches. This CDR3 has 14 amino acids. The CDR3 DNA reads TGTGCCACCAGCTCTATTATGGGGACAGCTGAAGCTTTCTTT. Residues: CATSSIMGTAEAFF.

The chain is built from TRBV5-5 and TRBJ2-5, with D perhaps matching TRBD1 (8 bases). V was cut by 4 bases and J by 7 bases, with 17 bases left in between. Germline CDR1 is SGHKS and CDR2 is YYEKEE (reference sequence). The CDR3 is 14 residues long. The DNA for the CDR3 is TGTGCCAGCAGCGGAGGTACAGGGGGGGGGACCCAGTACTTC. Amino acids: CASSGGTGGGTQYF.

The rearrangement links TRBV19 to TRBJ1-5, with 9 bases aligning to TRBD1. Trimming at V came to 3 bases and at J to 2 bases, leaving 8 bases not matched to a gene. CDR3 size: 17 residues. Germline CDR1 and CDR2: LNHDA and SQIVND (reference sequence). The CDR3 sequence is CASSIIRQGVGNQPQHF. Written as DNA, the CDR3 is TGTGCCAGTAGTATTATCCGACAGGGGGTAGGCAATCAGCCCCAGCATTTT.

This clone was counted a single time. The chain links TRBV5-1 to TRBJ2-2, with 10 bases identical to TRBD1. J gave up 7 bases and V 3 bases, and 6 bases lay outside the gene matches. The CDR3 is 15 residues long. Germline loops: CDR1 SGHRS, CDR2 YFSETQ. CDR3 bases: TGCGCCAGCAGCTCGACGGGACAGGGGATCGGGGAGCTGTTTTTT. Residues: CASSSTGQGIGELFF.

This clone was seen a handful of times. The rearrangement joins TRBV7-2 to TRBJ2-7; 8 bases are shared with TRBD1. CDR3 length: 14 residues. V dropped 9 bases and J dropped 3; count of bases not matched to a gene: 10. Germline CDR1 and CDR2: SGHTA and FQGNSA. The CDR3 region is CASTPGQGFYEQYF. CDR3 DNA sequence: TGTGCCAGTACCCCCGGACAGGGTTTCTACGAGCAGTACTTC.

The gene calls are TRBV28 and TRBJ2-1; possible D gene TRBD2, 6 bases. Germline CDR1 and CDR2: MDHEN and SYDVKM. Trimming took 2 bases from V and 14 from J, leaving 16 bases between them. This CDR3 spans 13 amino acids. DNA of the CDR3: TGTGCCAGCAGTTTAATGAGGGGACTGCAGGAGTTCTTC. Its translation is CASSLMRGLQEFF.